The following is a T cell receptor beta chain sequence with its context. Measured with immunoSEQ multiplex PCR; TCRdb has only the in-frame clones, and not every one. The data hold 250,000 to 300,000 clones, with around 93% observed a single time. These data originate in a study of T cell responses to AZD1222 COVID-19 vaccine. This sample comprised peripheral blood, obtained 28 days after the second AZD1222 dose. The sequence was obtained from an adult who received the AZD1222 COVID-19 vaccine.

CDR3 bases: TGTGCCAGCAGCCAAGATTTCGGAGCCTTGAACACTGAAGCTTTCTTT. Translating it yields CASSQDFGALNTEAFF. The chain links TRBV3-1 (or the pseudogene TRBV3-2) to TRBJ1-1, with no clear D. The V end lost 0 bases, the J end lost 0 bases, and 11 bases lay between the germline ends. CDR1 and CDR2 from the germline V gene are LGHDT and YNNKEL (reference sequence). The CDR3 runs to 16 residues.